This T cell receptor (beta chain) was documented in a study of shared clonotypes between healthy human individuals. Study-level results: Among non-shared clonotypes, generation probabilities were lower than among those shared by all four donors.

Worth noting for this clone: The antigen is not known.

Trimming stripped 3 bases from V and 6 bases from J, with 7 bases between. The germline V gene encodes CDR1 MGHDK and CDR2 SYGVNS. CDR3 size: 12 residues. The repertoire was sequenced with immunoSEQ multiplex PCR; TCRdb's copy has only in-frame clones and lacks some. The data hold about 680,000 clones, with approximately 79% observed a single time. Sequencing was done on a sample of memory CD4+ T cells sorted from blood. The subset is: CD45RA-negative fraction. J is TRBJ2-3 and V is TRBV25-1, with D tentatively TRBD1 (5 bases). The TCR originated in a woman in her 30s in good health. The CDR3 loop reads CASSDRDDTQYF. CDR3 nucleotide sequence: TGTGCCAGCAGTGACAGGGATGATACGCAGTATTTT.